This T cell receptor beta chain originates from a study of CD8 T cells in ankylosing spondylitis. Study-level results: In ankylosing spondylitis blood, a motif of roughly eight highly homologous TCR beta variants appeared characteristic.

The length of the CDR3 is 15 residues. V was shortened by 5 bases and J by 0 bases, with 13 bases between the two germline ends. As to this clonotype: Its matching antigen is unknown.

TCRdb used MiXCR to reprocess the 5' RACE reads, holding one entry per CDR3 protein. The sample consists of hundreds of thousands of distinct CDR3 sequences, 25% to 30% of them appearing once. This clonotype was sampled from a male donor with ankylosing spondylitis. V gene TRBV12-3 or TRBV12-4 combines with J gene TRBJ1-1; D is unresolved. The sample comprised blood, either unsorted or a sorted T cell fraction (not recorded which). The CDR3 DNA reads TGTGCCAGCAGTCTTATCGACGGACTGAACACTGAAGCTTTCTTT. Its translation is CASSLIDGLNTEAFF.